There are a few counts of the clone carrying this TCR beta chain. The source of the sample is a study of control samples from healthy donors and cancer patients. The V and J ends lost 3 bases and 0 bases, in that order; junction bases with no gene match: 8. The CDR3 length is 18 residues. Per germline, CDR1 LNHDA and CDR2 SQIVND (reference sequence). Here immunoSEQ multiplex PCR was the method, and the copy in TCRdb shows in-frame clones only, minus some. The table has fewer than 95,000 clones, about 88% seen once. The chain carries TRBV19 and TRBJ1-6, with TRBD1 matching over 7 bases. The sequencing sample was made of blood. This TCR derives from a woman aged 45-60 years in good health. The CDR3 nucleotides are TGTGCCAGTAGTATGCAAGGCAGGGGGAGCTCCTATAATTCACCCCTCCACTTT. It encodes CASSMQGRGSSYNSPLHF.